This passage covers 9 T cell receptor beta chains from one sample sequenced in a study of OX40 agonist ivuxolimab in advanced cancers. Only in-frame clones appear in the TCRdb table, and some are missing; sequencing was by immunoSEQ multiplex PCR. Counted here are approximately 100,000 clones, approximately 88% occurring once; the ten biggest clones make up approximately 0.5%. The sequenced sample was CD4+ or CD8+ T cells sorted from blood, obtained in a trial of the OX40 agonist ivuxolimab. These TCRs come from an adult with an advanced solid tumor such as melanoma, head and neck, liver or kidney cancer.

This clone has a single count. The CDR3 loop is CASSPNLLGQGPSGNTIYF. As DNA, the CDR3 is TGTGCCAGCTCGCCTAACCTTCTTGGACAGGGGCCCTCTGGAAACACCATATATTTT. V and J are TRBV18 and TRBJ1-3, with 9 bases fitting TRBD1. The CDR3 is 19 residues long. Losses at the gene ends were 6 bases for V and 0 bases for J; bases not matched to a gene: 15. Germline V gives CDR1 KGHSH, CDR2 LQKENI.

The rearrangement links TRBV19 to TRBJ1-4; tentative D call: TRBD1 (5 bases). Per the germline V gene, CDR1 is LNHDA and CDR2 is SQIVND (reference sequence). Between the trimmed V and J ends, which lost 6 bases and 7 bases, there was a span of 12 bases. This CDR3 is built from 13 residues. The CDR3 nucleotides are TGTGCCAGTAGACAGGTATTAAGTGAAAAACTGTTTTTT. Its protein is CASRQVLSEKLFF.

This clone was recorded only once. The CDR3 DNA follows: TGTGCCAGCTCATCGCGACAAGAGACCCAGTACTTC. Translation gives CASSSRQETQYF. The chain carries TRBV18 and TRBJ2-5; D uncertain. CDR3 length: 12 residues. Deletions cut 5 bases from V and 2 bases from J, with 6 bases between. Germline lookup yields CDR1 KGHSH and CDR2 LQKENI.

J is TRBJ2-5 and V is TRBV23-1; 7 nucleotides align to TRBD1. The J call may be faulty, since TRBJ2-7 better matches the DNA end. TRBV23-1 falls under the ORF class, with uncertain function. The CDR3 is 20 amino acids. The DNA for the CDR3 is TGCGCCAGCAGCCCGGGACACAGGACAGGATTATATGGGAGCTCCTACGAGCAGTACTTC. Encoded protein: CASSPGHRTGLYGSSYEQYF.

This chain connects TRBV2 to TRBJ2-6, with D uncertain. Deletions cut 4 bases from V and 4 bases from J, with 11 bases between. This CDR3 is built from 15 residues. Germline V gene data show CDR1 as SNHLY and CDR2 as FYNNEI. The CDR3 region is CASSVDGAGANVLTF. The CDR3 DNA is TGTGCCAGCAGTGTAGACGGAGCAGGGGCCAACGTCCTGACTTTC. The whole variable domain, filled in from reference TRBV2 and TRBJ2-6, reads EPEVTQTPSHQVTQMGQEVILRCVPISNHLYFYWYRQILGQKVEFLVSFYNNEISEKSEIFDDQFSVERPDGSNFTLKIRSTKLEDSAMYFCASSVDGAGANVLTFGAGSRLTVL.

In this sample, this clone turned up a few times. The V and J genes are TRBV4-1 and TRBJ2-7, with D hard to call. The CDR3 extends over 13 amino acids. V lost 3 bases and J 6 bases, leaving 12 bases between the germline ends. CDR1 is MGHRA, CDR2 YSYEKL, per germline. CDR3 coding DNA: TGCGCCAGCAGCCACCAACACAAGGGCGAGCAGTACTTC. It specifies CASSHQHKGEQYF.

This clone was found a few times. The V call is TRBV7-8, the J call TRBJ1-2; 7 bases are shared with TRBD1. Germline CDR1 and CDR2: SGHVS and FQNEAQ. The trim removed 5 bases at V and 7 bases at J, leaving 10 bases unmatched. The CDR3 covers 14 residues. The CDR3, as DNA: TGTGCCAGCAGCCCCAGGGGGGCGGTGAGTGGCTACACCTTC. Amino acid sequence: CASSPRGAVSGYTF.

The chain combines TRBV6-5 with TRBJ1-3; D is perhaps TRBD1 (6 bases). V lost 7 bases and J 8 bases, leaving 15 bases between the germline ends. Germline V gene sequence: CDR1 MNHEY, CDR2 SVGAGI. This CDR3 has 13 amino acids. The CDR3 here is CASIPGHRDTIYF. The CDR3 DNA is TGTGCCAGCATCCCGGGACACAGGGACACCATATATTTT.

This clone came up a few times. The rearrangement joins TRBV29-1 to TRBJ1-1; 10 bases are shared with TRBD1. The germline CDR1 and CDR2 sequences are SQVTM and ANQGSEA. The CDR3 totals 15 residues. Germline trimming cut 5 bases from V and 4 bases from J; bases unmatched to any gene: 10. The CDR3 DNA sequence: TGCAGCGTTCGTGCTGGCGGGACAGGGGCCACTGAAGCTTTCTTT. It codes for CSVRAGGTGATEAFF.